These T cell receptor beta chains were read from a single sample in a study of molecular identifiers for immune sequencing clone quantification. TCRdb fed the PCR reads into MiXCR, producing one record per CDR3 protein. The table lists approximately 590,000 distinct CDR3 sequences, roughly 23% of them singletons. Sequenced material: naive CD8+ T cells from blood, with Jurkat cell RNA spiked in. The receptors originated from a human donor in good health. Some libraries in this study had Jurkat cell RNA spiked in. Each CDR3 is given with its conserved first and last residue. The order of the fields is clone size, V gene, J gene, D gene, CDR3 DNA, CDR3 protein. A D gene is named only where the DNA matches it firmly. Size is omitted from some rows. Given values are once, few, many or a class for expanded clones.

size: many; V: TRBV4-2; J: TRBJ1-1; D: -; DNA: TGTGCCAGCAGCCAAGAGGGGGTACTGAACACTGAAGCTTTCTTT; CDR3: CASSQEGVLNTEAFF
size: few; V: TRBV18; J: TRBJ2-7; D: -; DNA: TGTGCCAGCTCACCTGCAGGCCTAACCTACGAGCAGTACTTC; CDR3: CASSPAGLTYEQYF
size: -; V: TRBV19; J: TRBJ2-5; D: -; DNA: TGTGCCAGTAGCACATTCTCCCAAGAGACCCAGTACTTC; CDR3: CASSTFSQETQYF
size: -; V: TRBV2; J: TRBJ1-4; D: -; DNA: TGTGCCAGCAAAGAGGGTGCAACTAATGAAAAACTGTCTTTT; CDR3: CASKEGATNEKLSF
size: -; V: TRBV5-4; J: TRBJ1-1; D: -; DNA: TGTGCCACCGGGTGGGGGAACACTGAAGCTTTCTTT; CDR3: CATGWGNTEAFF
size: few; V: TRBV28; J: TRBJ2-7; D: TRBD1; DNA: TGTGCCAGCAGTTTAAACAGGGGGCCCCACGAGCAGTACTTC; CDR3: CASSLNRGPHEQYF
size: many; V: TRBV7-8; J: TRBJ1-5; D: TRBD1; DNA: TGTGCCAGCAGCTCCGACAGGGGCTACAGTCTTATGGATTATAGCAATCAGCCCCAGCATTTT; CDR3: CASSSDRGYSLMDYSNQPQHF
size: -; V: TRBV27; J: TRBJ1-1; D: TRBD1; DNA: TGTGCCAGCAGTTTAGTTCAATCACAGGGGGTTGGTACTGAAGCTTTCTTT; CDR3: CASSLVQSQGVGTEAFF
size: few; V: TRBV19; J: TRBJ1-5; D: TRBD1; DNA: TGTGCCAGTAGCGAGTCGACAGGGTACTTGGGCAATCAGCCCCAGCATTTT; CDR3: CASSESTGYLGNQPQHF
size: -; V: TRBV3-1; J: TRBJ1-3; D: -; DNA: TGTGCCAGCATGACCATGACGGGCGGAAACTCTGGAAACACCATATATTTT; CDR3: CASMTMTGGNSGNTIYF
size: few; V: TRBV19; J: TRBJ1-1; D: -; DNA: TGTGCCAGTAGTATAGACAGGACAGAGAACACTGAAGCTTTCTTT; CDR3: CASSIDRTENTEAFF
size: many; V: TRBV5-6; J: TRBJ2-7; D: -; DNA: TGTGCCAGCAGCCTGGGACTGCGACAATACGAGCAGTACTTC; CDR3: CASSLGLRQYEQYF
size: few; V: TRBV9; J: TRBJ1-1; D: -; DNA: TGTGCCAGCAGCGTAGCCCCCCTGGGCCAGGGATTGAACACTGGAGCTTTCTTT; CDR3: CASSVAPLGQGLNTGAFF
size: many; V: TRBV4-1; J: TRBJ2-6; D: -; DNA: TGCGCCAGCAGCCATTCTAGGCTGGGGGCCAACGTCCTGACTTTC; CDR3: CASSHSRLGANVLTF
size: -; V: TRBV20-1; J: TRBJ1-2; D: TRBD1; DNA: TGCAGTGGGGACAGGGTCAACTATGGCTACACCTTC; CDR3: CSGDRVNYGYTF
size: many; V: TRBV20-1; J: TRBJ2-3; D: TRBD1; DNA: TGCAGTGCTAGATTAAGGACAGGCTATCTGGATACGCAGTATTTT; CDR3: CSARLRTGYLDTQYF
size: many; V: TRBV6-2/TRBV6-3; J: TRBJ2-5; D: TRBD2; DNA: TGTGCCAGCAGCCCTACAGCGGGGCAACAAGAGACCCAGTACTTC; CDR3: CASSPTAGQQETQYF
size: once; V: TRBV4-3; J: TRBJ2-3; D: -; DNA: TGCGCCAGCAGCCCTCAGGACAGGTCCAGGGGGGATACGCGGTATTTT; CDR3: CASSPQDRSRGDTRYF
size: few; V: TRBV27; J: TRBJ2-7; D: -; DNA: TGTGCCACAGGGGTTAGCTCCTACGAGCAGTACTTC; CDR3: CATGVSSYEQYF
size: many; V: TRBV20-1; J: TRBJ2-7; D: TRBD2; DNA: TGCAGTGCTGGGGTAGCGGGGGAGAGCTCCTACGAGCAGTACTTC; CDR3: CSAGVAGESSYEQYF
size: -; V: TRBV12-3/TRBV12-4; J: TRBJ1-4; D: -; DNA: TGTGCCAGCAGTCGAGATCGGGGGTTCGGTGAAAAACTGTTTTTT; CDR3: CASSRDRGFGEKLFF
size: many; V: TRBV12-3/TRBV12-4; J: TRBJ1-4; D: -; DNA: TGTGCCAGCAGCCCGGGCAATGAAAAACTGTTTTTT; CDR3: CASSPGNEKLFF
size: many; V: TRBV19; J: TRBJ2-3; D: -; DNA: TGTGCCAGTAGTATAAGAGCGGTTAGCACAGATACGCAGTATTTT; CDR3: CASSIRAVSTDTQYF
size: -; V: TRBV6-1; J: TRBJ2-5; D: -; DNA: TGTGCCAGCAGTGACTACAGGAACCTGGAGGAGACCCAGTACTTC; CDR3: CASSDYRNLEETQYF
size: -; V: TRBV6-5; J: TRBJ2-1; D: TRBD2; DNA: TGTGCCAGCAGTTATCGGACTAGCGGGGGGGCCGATGAGCAGTCCTTC; CDR3: CASSYRTSGGADEQSF
size: -; V: TRBV28; J: TRBJ2-1; D: TRBD2; DNA: TGTGCCAGCAGTCCAGCGGGACTAGCGGGAGACAATGAGCAGTTCTTC; CDR3: CASSPAGLAGDNEQFF